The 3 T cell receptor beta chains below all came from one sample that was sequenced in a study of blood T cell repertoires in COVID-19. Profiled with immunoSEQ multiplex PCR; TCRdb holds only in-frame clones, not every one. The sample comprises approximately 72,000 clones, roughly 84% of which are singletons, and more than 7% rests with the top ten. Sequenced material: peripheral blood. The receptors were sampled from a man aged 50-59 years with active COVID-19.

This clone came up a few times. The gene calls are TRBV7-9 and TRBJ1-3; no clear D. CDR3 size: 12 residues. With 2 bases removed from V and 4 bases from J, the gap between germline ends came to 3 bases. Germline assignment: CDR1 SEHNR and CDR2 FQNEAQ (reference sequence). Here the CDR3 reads CASSLQGNTIYF. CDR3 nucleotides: TGTGCCAGCAGCTTACAGGGAAACACCATATATTTT.

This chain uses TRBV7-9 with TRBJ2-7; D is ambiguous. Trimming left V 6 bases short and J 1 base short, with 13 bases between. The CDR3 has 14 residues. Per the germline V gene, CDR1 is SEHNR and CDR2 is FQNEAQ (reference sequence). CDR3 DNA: TGTGCCAGCAGTCCTTTTGGCCGATCCTACGAGCAGTACTTC. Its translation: CASSPFGRSYEQYF.

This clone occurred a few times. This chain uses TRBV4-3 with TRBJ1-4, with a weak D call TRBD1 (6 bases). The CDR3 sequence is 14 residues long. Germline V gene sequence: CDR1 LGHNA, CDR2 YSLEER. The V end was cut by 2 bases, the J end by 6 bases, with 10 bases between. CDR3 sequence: CASSQQGTYEKLFF. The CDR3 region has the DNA TGCGCCAGCAGCCAACAGGGGACGTATGAAAAACTGTTTTTT.